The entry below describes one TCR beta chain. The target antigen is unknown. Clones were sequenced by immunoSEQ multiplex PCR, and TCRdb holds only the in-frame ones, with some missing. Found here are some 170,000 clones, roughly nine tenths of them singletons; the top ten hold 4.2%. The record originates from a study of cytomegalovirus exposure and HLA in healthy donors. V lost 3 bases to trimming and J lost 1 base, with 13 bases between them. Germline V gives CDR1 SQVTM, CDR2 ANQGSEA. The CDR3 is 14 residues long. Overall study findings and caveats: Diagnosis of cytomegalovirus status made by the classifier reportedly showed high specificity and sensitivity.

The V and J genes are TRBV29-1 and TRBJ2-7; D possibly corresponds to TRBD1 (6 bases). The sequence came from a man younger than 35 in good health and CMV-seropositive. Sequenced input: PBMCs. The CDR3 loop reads CSVDPTGSSYEQYF. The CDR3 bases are TGCAGCGTTGATCCTACAGGGTCATCCTACGAGCAGTACTTC.